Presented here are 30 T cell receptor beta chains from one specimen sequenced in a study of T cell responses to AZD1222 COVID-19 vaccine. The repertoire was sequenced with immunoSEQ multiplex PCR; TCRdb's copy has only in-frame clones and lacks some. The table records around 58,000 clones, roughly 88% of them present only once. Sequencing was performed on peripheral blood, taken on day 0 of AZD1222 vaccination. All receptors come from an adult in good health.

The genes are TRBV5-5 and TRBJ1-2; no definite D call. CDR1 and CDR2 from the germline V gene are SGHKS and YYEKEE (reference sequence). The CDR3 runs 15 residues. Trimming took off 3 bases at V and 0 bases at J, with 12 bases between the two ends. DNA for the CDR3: TGTGCCAGCAGCTCGGCGGCGGCCACTAACTATGGCTACACCTTC. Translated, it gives CASSSAAATNYGYTF.

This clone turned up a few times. CDR3 nucleotide sequence: TGTGCCAGCAGCTCGACTTCCCTGTCGGGGGCCGGGGAGCTGTTTTTT. It is translated as CASSSTSLSGAGELFF. The rearrangement joins TRBV7-9 to TRBJ2-2; the D gene is possibly TRBD2 (6 bases). Germline V gene data show CDR1 as SEHNR and CDR2 as FQNEAQ (reference sequence). The V end lost 4 bases, the J end lost 6 bases, and 18 bases lay between the germline ends. This CDR3 comprises 16 residues.

CDR3 amino acids: CASSWYQGSGYTF. The DNA of the CDR3 is TGTGCCAGCAGCTGGTACCAGGGGTCTGGCTACACCTTC. J is TRBJ1-2 and V is TRBV7-9; D might be TRBD1 (6 bases). V lost 4 bases and J lost 7, with 13 bases in between. CDR1 is SEHNR, CDR2 FQNEAQ, per germline (reference sequence). This CDR3 has 13 amino acids.

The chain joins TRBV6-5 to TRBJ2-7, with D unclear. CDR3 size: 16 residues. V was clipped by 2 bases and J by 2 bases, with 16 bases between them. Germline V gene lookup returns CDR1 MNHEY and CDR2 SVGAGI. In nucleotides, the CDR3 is TGTGCCAGCAGTTACGTCACCGCAAAGCCGCCCTACGAGCAGTACTTC. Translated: CASSYVTAKPPYEQYF.

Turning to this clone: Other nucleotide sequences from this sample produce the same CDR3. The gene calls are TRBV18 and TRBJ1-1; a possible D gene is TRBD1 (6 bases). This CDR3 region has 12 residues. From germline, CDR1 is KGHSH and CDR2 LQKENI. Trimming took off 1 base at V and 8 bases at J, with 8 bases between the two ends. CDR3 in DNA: TGTGCCAGCTCACCACTACAGGGCGAAGCTTTCTTT. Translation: CASSPLQGEAFF.

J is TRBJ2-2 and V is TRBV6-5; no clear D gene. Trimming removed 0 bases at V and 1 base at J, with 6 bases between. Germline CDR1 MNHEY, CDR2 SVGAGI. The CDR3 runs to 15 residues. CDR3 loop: CASSYSNQNTGELFF. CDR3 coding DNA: TGTGCCAGCAGTTACTCGAATCAGAACACCGGGGAGCTGTTTTTT.

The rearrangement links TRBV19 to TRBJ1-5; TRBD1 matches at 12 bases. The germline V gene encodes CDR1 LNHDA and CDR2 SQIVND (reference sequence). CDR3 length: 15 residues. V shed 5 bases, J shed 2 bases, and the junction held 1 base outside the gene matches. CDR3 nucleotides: TGTGCCAGTAGTGGGACAGGGGGCGGCAATCAGCCCCAGCATTTT. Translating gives CASSGTGGGNQPQHF.

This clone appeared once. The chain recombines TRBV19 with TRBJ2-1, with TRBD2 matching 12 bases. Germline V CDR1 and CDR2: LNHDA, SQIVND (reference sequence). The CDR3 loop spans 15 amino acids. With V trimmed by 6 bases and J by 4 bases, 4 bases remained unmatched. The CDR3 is CASSRLAGVYNEQFF. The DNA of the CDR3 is TGTGCCAGTAGCCGACTAGCGGGGGTATACAATGAGCAGTTCTTC.

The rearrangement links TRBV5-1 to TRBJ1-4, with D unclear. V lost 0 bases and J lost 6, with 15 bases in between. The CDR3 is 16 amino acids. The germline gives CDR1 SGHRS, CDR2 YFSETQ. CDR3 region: CASSLVGEATYEKLFF. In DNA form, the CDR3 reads TGCGCCAGCAGCTTGGTGGGTGAGGCAACCTATGAAAAACTGTTTTTT. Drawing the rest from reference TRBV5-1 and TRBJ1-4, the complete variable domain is KAGVTQTPRYLIKTRGQQVTLSCSPISGHRSVSWYQQTPGQGLQFLFEYFSETQRNKGNFPGRFSGRQFSNSRSEMNVSTLELGDSALYLCASSLVGEATYEKLFFGSGTQLSVL.

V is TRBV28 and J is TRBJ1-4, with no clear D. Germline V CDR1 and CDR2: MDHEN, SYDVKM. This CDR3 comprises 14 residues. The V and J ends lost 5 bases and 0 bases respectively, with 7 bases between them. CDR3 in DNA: TGTGCCAGCAGTGACGCAGCAACTAATGAAAAACTGTTTTTT. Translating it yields CASSDAATNEKLFF.

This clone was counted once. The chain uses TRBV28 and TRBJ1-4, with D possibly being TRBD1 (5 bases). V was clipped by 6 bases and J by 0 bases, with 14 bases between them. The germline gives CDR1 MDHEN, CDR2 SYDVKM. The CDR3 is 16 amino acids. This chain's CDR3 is CASSAPSTATNEKLFF. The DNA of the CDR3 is TGTGCCAGCAGCGCTCCCTCGACAGCAACTAATGAAAAACTGTTTTTT.

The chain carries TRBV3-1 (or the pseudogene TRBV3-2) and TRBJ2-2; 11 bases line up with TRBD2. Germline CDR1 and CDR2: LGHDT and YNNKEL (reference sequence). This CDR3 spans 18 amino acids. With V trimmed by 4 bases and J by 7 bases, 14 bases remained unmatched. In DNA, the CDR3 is TGTGCCAGCAGCCGGCTCCTTGGTAGCGGGAGGGCCATCGGGGAGCTGTTTTTT. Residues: CASSRLLGSGRAIGELFF.

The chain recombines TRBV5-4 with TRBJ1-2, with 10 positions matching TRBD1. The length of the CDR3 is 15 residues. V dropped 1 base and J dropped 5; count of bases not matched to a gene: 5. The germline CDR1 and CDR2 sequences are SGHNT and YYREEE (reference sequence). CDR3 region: CASSLLPGQGYGYTF. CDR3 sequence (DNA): TGTGCCAGCAGCTTGTTACCGGGACAGGGGTATGGCTACACCTTC.

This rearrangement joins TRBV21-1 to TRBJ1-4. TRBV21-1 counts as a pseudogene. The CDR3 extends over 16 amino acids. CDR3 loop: CASSKTVGRANEKLFF. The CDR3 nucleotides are TGTGCCAGCAGCAAAACCGTCGGGCGGGCTAATGAAAAACTGTTTTTT.

CDR3 sequence: CASSLRTASNEKLFF. CDR3 coding DNA: TGCGCCAGCAGCCTTCGGACAGCCTCGAATGAAAAACTGTTTTTT. The V gene is TRBV4-1, the J gene TRBJ1-4; a possible D gene is TRBD1 (6 bases). The CDR3 runs to 15 residues. V lost 4 bases to trimming and J lost 5 bases, with 14 bases between them. CDR1 is MGHRA, CDR2 YSYEKL, per germline.

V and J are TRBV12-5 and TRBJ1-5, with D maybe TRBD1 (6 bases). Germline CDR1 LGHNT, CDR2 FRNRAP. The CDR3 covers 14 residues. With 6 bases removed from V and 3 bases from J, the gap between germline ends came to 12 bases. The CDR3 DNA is TGTGCTAGTGGCCCGGACAGTCTCAATCAGCCCCAGCATTTT. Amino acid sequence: CASGPDSLNQPQHF.

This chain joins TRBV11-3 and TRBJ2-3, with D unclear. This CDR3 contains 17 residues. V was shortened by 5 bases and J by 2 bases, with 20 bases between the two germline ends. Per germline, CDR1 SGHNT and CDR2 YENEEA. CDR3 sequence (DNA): TGTGCCAGCAGCCACCTTAGTACGGCGCCCACCACAGATACGCAGTATTTT. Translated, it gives CASSHLSTAPTTDTQYF.

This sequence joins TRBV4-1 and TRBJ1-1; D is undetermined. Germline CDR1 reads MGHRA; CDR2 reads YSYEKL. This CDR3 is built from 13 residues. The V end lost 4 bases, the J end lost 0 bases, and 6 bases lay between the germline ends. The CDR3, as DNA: TGCGCCAGCAGCCTGGGGATGAACACTGAAGCTTTCTTT. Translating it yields CASSLGMNTEAFF.

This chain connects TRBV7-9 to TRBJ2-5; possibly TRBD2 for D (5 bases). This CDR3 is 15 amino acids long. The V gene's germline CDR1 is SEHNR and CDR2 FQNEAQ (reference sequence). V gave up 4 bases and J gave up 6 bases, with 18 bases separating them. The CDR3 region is CASSSLPRGTQTQYF. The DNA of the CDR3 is TGTGCCAGCAGCTCCCTCCCTCGGGGTACGCAGACCCAGTACTTC.

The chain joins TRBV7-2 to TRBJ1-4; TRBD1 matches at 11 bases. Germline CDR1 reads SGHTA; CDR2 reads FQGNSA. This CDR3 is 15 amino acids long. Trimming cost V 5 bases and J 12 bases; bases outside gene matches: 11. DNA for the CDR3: TGTGCCAGCAGCCCCACCGGGACAGGGGGATCGCAACTGTTTTTT. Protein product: CASSPTGTGGSQLFF.

CDR3 protein: CATSDGSTNTEAFF. CDR3 DNA: TGTGCCACGTCGGACGGGTCCACGAACACTGAAGCTTTCTTT. The V call is TRBV19, the J call TRBJ1-1; D ambiguous. The V end lost 10 bases, the J end lost 1 base, and 16 bases lay between the germline ends. Germline V CDR1 and CDR2: LNHDA, SQIVND (reference sequence). The CDR3 has 14 residues.

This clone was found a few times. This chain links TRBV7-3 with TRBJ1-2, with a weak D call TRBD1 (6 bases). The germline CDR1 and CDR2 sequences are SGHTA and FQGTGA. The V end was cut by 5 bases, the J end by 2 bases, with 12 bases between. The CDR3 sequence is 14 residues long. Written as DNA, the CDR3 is TGTGCCAGCAGCCCCGACGGGGGCAACTATGGCTACACCTTC. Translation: CASSPDGGNYGYTF.

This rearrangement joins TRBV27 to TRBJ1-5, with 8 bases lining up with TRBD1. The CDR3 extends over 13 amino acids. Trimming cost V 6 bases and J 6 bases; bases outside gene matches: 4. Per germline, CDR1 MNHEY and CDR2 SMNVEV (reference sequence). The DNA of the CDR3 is TGTGCCAGCAGCATCGGACAGGGTCAGCCCCAGCATTTT. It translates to CASSIGQGQPQHF.

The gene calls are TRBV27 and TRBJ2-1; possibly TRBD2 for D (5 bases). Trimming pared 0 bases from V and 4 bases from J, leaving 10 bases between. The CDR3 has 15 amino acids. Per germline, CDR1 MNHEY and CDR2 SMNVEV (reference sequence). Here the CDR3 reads CASSLSAERYNEQFF. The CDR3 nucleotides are TGTGCCAGCAGTTTATCAGCGGAGCGATACAATGAGCAGTTCTTC.

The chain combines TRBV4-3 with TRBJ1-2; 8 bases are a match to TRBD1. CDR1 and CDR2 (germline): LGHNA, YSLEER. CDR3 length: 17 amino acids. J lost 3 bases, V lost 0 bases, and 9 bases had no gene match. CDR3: CASSQDTPWTGHYGYTF. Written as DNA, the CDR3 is TGCGCCAGCAGCCAAGATACCCCCTGGACAGGGCACTATGGCTACACCTTC.

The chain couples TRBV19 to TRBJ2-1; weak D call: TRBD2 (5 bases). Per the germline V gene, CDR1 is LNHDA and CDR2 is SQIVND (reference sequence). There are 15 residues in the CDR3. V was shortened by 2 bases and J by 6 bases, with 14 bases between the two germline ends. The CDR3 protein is CASSIRTGSPNEQFF. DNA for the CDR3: TGTGCCAGTAGTATACGGACGGGGAGTCCCAATGAGCAGTTCTTC.

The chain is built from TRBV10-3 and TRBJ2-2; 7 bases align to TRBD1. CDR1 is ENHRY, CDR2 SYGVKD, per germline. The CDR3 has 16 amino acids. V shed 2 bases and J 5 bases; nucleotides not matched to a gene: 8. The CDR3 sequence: CAISEHHRGGTGELFF. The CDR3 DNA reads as TGTGCCATCAGTGAGCACCACAGGGGCGGGACCGGGGAGCTGTTTTTT.

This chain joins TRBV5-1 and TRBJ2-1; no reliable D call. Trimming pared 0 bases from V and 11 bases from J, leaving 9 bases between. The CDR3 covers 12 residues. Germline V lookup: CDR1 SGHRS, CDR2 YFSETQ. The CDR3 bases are TGCGCCAGCAGCTTGGACTATTATAAGCAGTTCTTC. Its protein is CASSLDYYKQFF.

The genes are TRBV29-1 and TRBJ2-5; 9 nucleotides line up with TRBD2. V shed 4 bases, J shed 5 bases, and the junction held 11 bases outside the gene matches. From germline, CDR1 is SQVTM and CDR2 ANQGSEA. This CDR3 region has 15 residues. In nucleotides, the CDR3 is TGCAGCGTTGGTTTGGCGGGAGGGTGGTCGGAGACCCAGTACTTC. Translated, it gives CSVGLAGGWSETQYF.

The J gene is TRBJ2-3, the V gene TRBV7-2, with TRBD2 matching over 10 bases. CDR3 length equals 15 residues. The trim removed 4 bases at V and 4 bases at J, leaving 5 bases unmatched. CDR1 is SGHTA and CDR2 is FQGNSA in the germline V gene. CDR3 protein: CASSSLAGVADTQYF. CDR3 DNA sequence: TGTGCCAGCAGCTCGCTAGCGGGAGTTGCAGATACGCAGTATTTT.